This TCR beta chain appears in the sequencing data of a study of T cell responses to AZD1222 COVID-19 vaccine. Findings of the study overall: At study baseline, merely more than 5 AZD1222 recipients were seropositive.

Sequenced by immunoSEQ multiplex PCR; TCRdb stores in-frame clones only, minus some. The sample holds some 150,000 clones, 85% to 95% seen once. As concerns this clone: Its antigen is unidentified.

The TCR comes from an adult in good health. The material sequenced was peripheral blood, taken on day 0 of AZD1222 vaccination.

In nucleotides, the CDR3 is TGCGCCAGCAGTGAGTCACTAGCAAGAGATACGCAGTATTTT. Translation: CASSESLARDTQYF. V is TRBV10-1 and J is TRBJ2-3; perhaps TRBD2 as D (6 bases). The V end was cut by 0 bases, the J end by 5 bases, with 9 bases between. CDR1 and CDR2 (germline): WNHNN, SYGVQD (reference sequence). The CDR3 sequence is 14 residues long.